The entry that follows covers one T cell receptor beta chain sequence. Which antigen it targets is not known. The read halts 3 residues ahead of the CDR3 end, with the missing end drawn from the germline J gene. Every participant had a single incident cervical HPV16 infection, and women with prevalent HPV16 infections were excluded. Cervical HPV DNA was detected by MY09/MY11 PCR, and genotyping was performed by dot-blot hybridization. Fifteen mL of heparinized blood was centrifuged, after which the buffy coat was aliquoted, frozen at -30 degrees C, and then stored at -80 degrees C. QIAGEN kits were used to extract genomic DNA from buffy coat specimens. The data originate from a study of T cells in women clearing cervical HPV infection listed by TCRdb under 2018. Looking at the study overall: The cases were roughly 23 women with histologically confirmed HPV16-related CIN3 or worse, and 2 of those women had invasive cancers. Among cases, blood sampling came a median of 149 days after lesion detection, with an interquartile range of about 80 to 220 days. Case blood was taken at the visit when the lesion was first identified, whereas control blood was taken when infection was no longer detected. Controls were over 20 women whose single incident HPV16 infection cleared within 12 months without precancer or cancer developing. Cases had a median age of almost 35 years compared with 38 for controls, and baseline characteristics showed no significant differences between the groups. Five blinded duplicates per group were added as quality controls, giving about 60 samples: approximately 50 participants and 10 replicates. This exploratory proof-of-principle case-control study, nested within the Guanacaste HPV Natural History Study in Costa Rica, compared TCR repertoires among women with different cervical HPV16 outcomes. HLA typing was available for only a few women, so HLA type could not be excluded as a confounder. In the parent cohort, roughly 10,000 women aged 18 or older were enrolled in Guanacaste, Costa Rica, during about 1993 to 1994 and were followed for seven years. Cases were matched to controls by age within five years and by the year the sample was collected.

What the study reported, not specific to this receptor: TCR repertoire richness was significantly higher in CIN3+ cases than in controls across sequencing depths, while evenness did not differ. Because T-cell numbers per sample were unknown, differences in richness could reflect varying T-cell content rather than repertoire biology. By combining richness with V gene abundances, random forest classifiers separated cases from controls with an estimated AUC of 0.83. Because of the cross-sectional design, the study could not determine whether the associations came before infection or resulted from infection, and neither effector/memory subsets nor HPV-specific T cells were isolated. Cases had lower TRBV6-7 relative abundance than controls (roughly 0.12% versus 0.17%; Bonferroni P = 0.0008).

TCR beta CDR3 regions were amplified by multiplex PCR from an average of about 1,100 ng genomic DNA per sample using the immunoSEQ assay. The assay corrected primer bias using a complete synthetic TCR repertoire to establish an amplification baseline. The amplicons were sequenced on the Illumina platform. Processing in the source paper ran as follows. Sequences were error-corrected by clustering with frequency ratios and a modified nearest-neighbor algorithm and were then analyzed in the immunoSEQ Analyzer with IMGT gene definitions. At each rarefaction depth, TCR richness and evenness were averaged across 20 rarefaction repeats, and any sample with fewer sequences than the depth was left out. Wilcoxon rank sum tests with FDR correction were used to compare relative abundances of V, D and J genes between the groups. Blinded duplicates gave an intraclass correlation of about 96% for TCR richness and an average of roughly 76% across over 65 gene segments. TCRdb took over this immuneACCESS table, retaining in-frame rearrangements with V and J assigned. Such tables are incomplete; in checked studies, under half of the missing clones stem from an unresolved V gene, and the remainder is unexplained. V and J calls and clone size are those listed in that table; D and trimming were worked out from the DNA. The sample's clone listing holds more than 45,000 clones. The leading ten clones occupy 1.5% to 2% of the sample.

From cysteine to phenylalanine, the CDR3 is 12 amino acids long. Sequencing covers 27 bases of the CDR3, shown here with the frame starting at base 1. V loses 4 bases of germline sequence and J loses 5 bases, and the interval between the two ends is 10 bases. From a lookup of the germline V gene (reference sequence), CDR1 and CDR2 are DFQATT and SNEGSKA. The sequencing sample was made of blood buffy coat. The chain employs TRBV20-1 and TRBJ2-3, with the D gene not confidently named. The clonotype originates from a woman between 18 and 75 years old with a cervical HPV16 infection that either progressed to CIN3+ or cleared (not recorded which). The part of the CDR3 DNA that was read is TGCAGTGCTAACGAGTCCGGAGATACG. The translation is CSANESGDT. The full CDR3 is CSANESGDTQYF.